This section outlines one T cell receptor (beta chain) sequence together with its context. This clonotype was recorded a few times. It lacks a known antigen. No base-level quality is on record; no much larger clone is a single base apart. The source of the sample is a study of blood T cells in healthy people across ages (dated by TCRdb to 2014 to 2015). Background for the entire study: In model experiments, template switching captured roughly one uniquely barcoded TCR beta cDNA molecule for every two T cells. To track age-related changes in TCR beta repertoire diversity, the study relied on deep sequencing normalized with unique cDNA molecular identifiers. The donors were split into four age groups: young (average about 16 years), middle-aged (around 37), aged (62) and long-lived (roughly 77). To avoid experimental bias, donors of different ages were randomly spread across the sequencing lanes. For two donors (one aged 18 to 30 and one aged 80 or older), the study analyzed two additional independent replicas of 1 million unique cDNA reads from the same blood draw.

The donors were roughly 40 Caucasian individuals from Russia, aged roughly 6 to 100 years, who were systemically healthy. Ten milliliters of peripheral blood were drawn from each donor into EDTA-treated Vacutainer tubes. Ficoll-Paque density-gradient centrifugation was used to isolate PBMCs, with at least 6.5 million per sample. Total RNA, at least 6 micrograms per sample, was extracted from PBMCs with Trizol reagent. The percentages of naive CD45RAhigh/CD27high T cells were determined by flow cytometry on a PBMC aliquot from every donor. Receptor libraries were prepared by 5' RACE. The sequencing machine was an Illumina HiSeq 2500. A second roughly 6 to 11 cycle PCR used a sample-barcoded 5' primer and a J-beta primer mix. A unique molecular identifier was introduced onto each TCR beta cDNA molecule by a template-switch 5' adaptor carrying 12 random nucleotides. At least 2.5 million CDR3-containing paired-end reads were obtained from each sample. First-strand cDNA synthesis was performed from all RNA using the Mint cDNA synthesis kit, with priming by a TRBC-specific oligonucleotide. All cDNA was treated with uracil-DNA glycosylase and then went through a first 18-cycle PCR with the universal primers M1SS and BC2_uni_R. Per the source publication's procedure: Each sample was normalized by randomly selecting 1 million high-quality reads, each carrying a distinct molecular identifier. Instead of being binned into consensus sequences, reads that shared molecular identifiers were thrown out. MiTCR, with a Q25 quality threshold and the strictest error-elimination algorithm, was used for CDR3 identification, clonotype clustering and error correction. Lower-bound total TCR beta diversity was estimated with a nonparametric unseen species model using Euler transformation. Clones were called with MiXCR by TCRdb after fastp trimmed the public reads at Q25, and only in-frame beta chains were retained. Rows are combined by CDR3 protein, so each entry shows the most common genes and DNA. The V and J calls shown here were made by TCRdb, not taken from the authors' results. For this sample the table gives fewer than 2,000,000 distinct CDR3 sequences, of which about 31% were detected only once. The leading ten clones occupy 11% of the sample.

The germline V gene encodes CDR1 SGHDT and CDR2 YYEEEE. V and J are truncated by 4 bases and 10 bases respectively, leaving an intervening sequence of 18 bases. Spanning cysteine to phenylalanine, the CDR3 consists of 15 amino acids. The retained sequence is limited to the CDR3, 45 bases, with the frame set at the first base. Beyond this particular receptor, the publication reports: There was a strong correlation between observed TCR beta diversity and the percentage of naive T cells measured by flow cytometry. Because the CMV infection status of the donors was unknown, age-related changes in expanded clonotypes may potentially have been confounded. As age increased, observed TCR beta diversity per million T cells dropped in a roughly linear way, and a significant reduction was already evident by age around 41. Compared with the aged group, the long-lived group had more naive CD4+ T cells, fewer expanded clones and increased TCR diversity, suggesting age selection. Estimates of total diversity based on one million sequenced T cells were considered lower bounds and underestimates. Bulk unsorted PBMC profiling prevented conclusive comparison of naive and antigen-experienced compartments.

The sequence was collected from a woman younger than 45 in good health. The specimen was blood. The V gene is TRBV5-6 and the J gene is TRBJ1-6; the D gene identity is not certain. The CDR3 in this case is CASSLGGPAGSPLHF. Here is the DNA: TGTGCCAGCAGCCTAGGCGGGCCAGCTGGATCACCCCTCCACTTT.